This passage covers 18 T cell receptor beta chains from one sample sequenced in a study of cytomegalovirus exposure and HLA in healthy donors. 60 Vbeta and 13 Jbeta primers were used in PCR. Method: immunoSEQ multiplex PCR; TCRdb's copy keeps in-frame clones and lacks some. This sample yields about 130,000 clones, of which over 60% are seen a single time; 1.5% to 2% belongs to the top ten. The source material was PBMCs. Receptors originate from a man aged 18 to 29 in good health and CMV-seronegative.

A few counts support this clone. The chain is built from TRBV25-1 and TRBJ2-3; possible D gene TRBD1, 6 bases. Trimming pared 5 bases from V and 4 bases from J, leaving 10 bases between. This CDR3 comprises 13 residues. CDR1 is MGHDK, CDR2 SYGVNS, per germline. In DNA, the CDR3 is TGTGCCAGCAGTTTTACAGGGTCAGATACGCAGTATTTT. Translated: CASSFTGSDTQYF. Together with reference TRBV25-1 and TRBJ2-3, the CDR3 gives the full variable domain: EADIYQTPRYLVIGTGKKITLECSQTMGHDKMYWYQQDPGMELHLIHYSYGVNSTEKGDLSSESTVSRIRTEHFPLTLESARPSHTSQYLCASSFTGSDTQYFGPGTRLTVL.

The chain uses TRBV13 and TRBJ1-4, with TRBD1 as a possible D gene (6 bases). The germline gives CDR1 PRHDT, CDR2 FYEKMQ (reference sequence). This CDR3 is built from 15 residues. V was shortened by 5 bases and J by 4 bases, with 14 bases between the two germline ends. In DNA form, the CDR3 reads TGTGCCAGCAGCATAAGACAGGAAATTAATGAAAAACTGTTTTTT. Translation gives CASSIRQEINEKLFF.

The chain uses TRBV5-1 and TRBJ2-3; D might be TRBD1 or TRBD2, each matching 6 bases. The CDR3 is made up of 14 amino acids. CDR1 and CDR2 (germline): SGHRS, YFSETQ. V lost 4 bases and J lost 11, with 20 bases in between. The chain's CDR3 is CASSLDSGGYGQYF. CDR3 coding DNA: TGCGCCAGCAGCCTGGACAGTGGGGGGTACGGGCAGTATTTT.

V and J are TRBV7-3 and TRBJ2-5, with 7 bases matching TRBD1. V was clipped by 5 bases and J by 4 bases; unmatched bases: 7. The CDR3 length is 14 residues. Germline V CDR1 and CDR2: SGHTA, FQGTGA. CDR3 DNA sequence: TGTGCCAGCAGCCCGACAGGGCCTGGAGAGACCCAGTACTTC. Translating gives CASSPTGPGETQYF.

V and J are TRBV6-5 and TRBJ1-5; D perhaps matches TRBD1 (5 bases). The CDR3 is made up of 15 amino acids. Germline V CDR1 and CDR2: MNHEY, SVGAGI. V shed 2 bases and J shed 0 bases, with 8 bases lying between them. CDR3 nucleotides: TGTGCCAGCAGTTACGACAGCTATAGCAATCAGCCCCAGCATTTT. It codes for CASSYDSYSNQPQHF.

The V and J genes are TRBV18 and TRBJ1-1; unclear D gene. The germline V gene has CDR1 KGHSH and CDR2 LQKENI. V was pared by 4 bases and J by 6 bases, with 15 bases between. This CDR3 has 14 amino acids. CDR3 amino acids: CASSRRDLSAEAFF. The CDR3 DNA reads as TGTGCCAGCTCACGCCGGGATCTAAGCGCTGAAGCTTTCTTT.

The chain couples TRBV7-2 to TRBJ2-3, with a weak D call TRBD2 (5 bases). Trimming took off 6 bases at V and 0 bases at J, with 10 bases between the two ends. This CDR3 contains 14 residues. Germline V lookup: CDR1 SGHTA, CDR2 FQGNSA. DNA of the CDR3: TGTGCCAGCAGGAGCGGCCCTAGCACAGATACGCAGTATTTT. It is translated as CASRSGPSTDTQYF. Looking up the rest from reference TRBV7-2 and TRBJ2-3 gives the full variable domain: GAGVSQSPSNKVTEKGKDVELRCDPISGHTALYWYRQSLGQGLEFLIYFQGNSAPDKSGLPSDRFSAERTGGSVSTLTIQRTQQEDSAVYLCASRSGPSTDTQYFGPGTRLTVL.

The CDR3 DNA is TGTGCCAGCAGCTTAGAGGCCCGGGGCTCCTACGAGCAGTACTTC. Protein sequence: CASSLEARGSYEQYF. V gene TRBV7-6 combines with J gene TRBJ2-7, with a possible D match to TRBD2 (5 bases). This CDR3 contains 15 residues. Deletions cut 1 base from V and 0 bases from J, with 10 bases between. Germline V lookup: CDR1 SGHVS, CDR2 FNYEAQ.

The J gene is TRBJ1-3, the V gene TRBV9; D is uncertain. Germline CDR1 reads SGDLS; CDR2 reads YYNGEE. V lost 0 bases and J lost 4, with 14 bases in between. This CDR3 region has 16 residues. The CDR3: CASSVAPPNAGNTIYF. CDR3 nucleotide sequence: TGTGCCAGCAGCGTAGCCCCCCCCAACGCGGGAAACACCATATATTTT.

The V gene is TRBV7-2, the J gene TRBJ2-7; 7 bases are a match to TRBD2. The J segment lost 3 bases and the V segment lost 2 bases, leaving 4 bases of the junction unmatched. This CDR3 is built from 14 residues. Germline V gene sequence: CDR1 SGHTA, CDR2 FQGNSA. CDR3 nucleotides: TGTGCCAGCAGCTTACTCGGGGAGGGCTACGAGCAGTACTTC. Its translation is CASSLLGEGYEQYF.

This rearrangement joins TRBV7-2 to TRBJ1-2; maybe TRBD1 (5 bases). This CDR3 is built from 13 residues. Looked up from germline, CDR1 is SGHTA and CDR2 is FQGNSA. V was trimmed by 1 base and J by 8 bases, leaving 11 bases between them. The CDR3 nucleotides are TGTGCCAGCAGCTTAGGCAGGGCGTGGGGCTACACCTTC. Amino acids: CASSLGRAWGYTF.

This clone was found once. The J gene is TRBJ2-5, the V gene TRBV5-1; 8 positions agree with TRBD1. The CDR3 sequence is 15 residues long. Germline assignment: CDR1 SGHRS and CDR2 YFSETQ. V trimming: 4 bases; J trimming: 0 bases; junction bases outside the gene matches: 5. Here the CDR3 reads CASSGQGLNQETQYF. As DNA, the CDR3 is TGCGCCAGCAGCGGACAGGGACTGAACCAAGAGACCCAGTACTTC.

The chain couples TRBV9 to TRBJ2-1; 14 bases fit TRBD2. V lost 4 bases, J lost 3 bases, and 12 bases stayed unmatched. CDR3 length: 19 amino acids. Germline V gives CDR1 SGDLS, CDR2 YYNGEE. CDR3 in DNA: TGTGCCAGCAGCCCCAGCGGACTAGCGGGAGGCGTCGGCTACAATGAGCAGTTCTTC. Residues: CASSPSGLAGGVGYNEQFF.

CDR3 sequence: CASSLPGTGGQPQHF. CDR3 DNA: TGTGCCAGCAGCTTACCGGGGACAGGGGGTCAGCCCCAGCATTTT. This chain joins TRBV7-8 and TRBJ1-5; 11 bases agree with TRBD1. Germline CDR1 SGHVS, CDR2 FQNEAQ. This CDR3 is built from 15 residues. V gave up 2 bases and J gave up 6 bases; unmatched junction bases: 3.

This clone was detected only a few times. This chain connects TRBV7-2 to TRBJ2-3; 7 nucleotides agree with TRBD2. After removal of 5 bases from V and 4 bases from J, the junction contained 6 bases not matched to a gene. CDR1 and CDR2 from the germline V gene are SGHTA and FQGNSA. This CDR3 is built from 14 residues. This chain's CDR3 is CASSKGGPPDTQYF. CDR3 DNA: TGTGCCAGCAGCAAGGGAGGGCCCCCAGATACGCAGTATTTT. The full variable domain, its missing parts supplied by reference TRBV7-2 and TRBJ2-3, is GAGVSQSPSNKVTEKGKDVELRCDPISGHTALYWYRQSLGQGLEFLIYFQGNSAPDKSGLPSDRFSAERTGGSVSTLTIQRTQQEDSAVYLCASSKGGPPDTQYFGPGTRLTVL.

The chain couples TRBV18 to TRBJ2-5; D is ambiguous. This CDR3 has 13 amino acids. V was cut by 1 base and J by 5 bases, with 8 bases left in between. Per germline, CDR1 KGHSH and CDR2 LQKENI. The chain's CDR3 is CASSPRQSETQYF. CDR3 DNA: TGTGCCAGCTCACCACGGCAGTCGGAGACCCAGTACTTC.

The chain links TRBV19 to TRBJ1-6; D not resolved. Germline values: CDR1 LNHDA, CDR2 SQIVND (reference sequence). CDR3 length: 14 residues. Trimming cost V 3 bases and J 13 bases, with 16 bases left between them. The CDR3: CASSISGVGKPLHF. CDR3 in DNA: TGTGCCAGTAGTATTTCTGGGGTCGGGAAGCCCCTCCACTTT.

The rearrangement links TRBV28 to TRBJ1-1; the D is unclear. The V end lost 5 bases, the J end lost 2 bases, and 12 bases lay between the germline ends. Germline V gene lookup returns CDR1 MDHEN and CDR2 SYDVKM. This CDR3 region has 14 residues. The CDR3 protein is CASSVGRSNTEAFF. In nucleotides, the CDR3 is TGTGCCAGCAGTGTGGGCCGGTCTAACACTGAAGCTTTCTTT.